This TCR beta chain was found in a study of blood T cell repertoires in COVID-19. Study context: There were acute and convalescent COVID-19 samples, and they came from the United States, Italy and Spain. From T cells, B-cell-depleted T cells, or PBMCs came the material, which was cDNA or gDNA.

The CDR3 has 13 residues. Germline CDR1 and CDR2: SSHAT and FNYEAQ (reference sequence). Per the authors' pipeline: Cell counts per sample came from amplifying reference gene primers. Data came from immunoSEQ multiplex PCR; TCRdb stores just in-frame clones and leaves some out. That table is the source of V, J and clone size, and D and trimming were worked out from the DNA. The sample yields about 250,000 clones, around nine tenths seen once. A note on this clone: A read error may produce the germline difference seen at one junction end.

This chain joins TRBV7-7 and TRBJ2-5, with D possibly being TRBD2 (6 bases). The sequenced sample consisted of peripheral blood. This receptor was taken from a woman aged 60 to 75 who had recovered from COVID-19. Here the CDR3 reads CASSPGLQETQYF. CDR3 bases: TGTGCTAGCAGCCCGGGACTTCAAGAGACCCAGTACTTC.